This TCR beta chain was profiled in a study of T cells in tuberculosis. Study summary: T cells were selected with CD1B tetramers loaded with glucose monomycolate. Notes on the study in general: The TCR-beta difference was not significant; alpha differences partly reflected length. Samples were chosen by availability of cryopreserved specimens.

To note about this clone: Its matching antigen is unknown.

Time point noted: new active TB diagnosis, blood taken before or within 7 days of starting treatment. Unsorted cryopreserved PBMC were sequenced, averaging approximately 100,000 T cells per clinical donor. The assay was immunoSEQ multiplex PCR, and TCRdb's table has in-frame clones only and misses some. The sample has some 31,000 clones, 92% seen once. This CDR3 contains 13 residues. V shed 3 bases and J shed 2 bases, with 8 bases lying between them. CDR1 is SGHVS and CDR2 is FQNEAQ in the germline V gene. The chain employs TRBV7-8 and TRBJ2-7, with D maybe TRBD1 (6 bases). Sequenced material: PBMCs, taken at tuberculosis diagnosis. This TCR was recovered from an adult with tuberculosis. The CDR3 DNA sequence: TGTGCCAGCAGCTTCGACAGGACCTACGAGCAGTACTTC. This translates into CASSFDRTYEQYF. Filled out from reference TRBV7-8 and TRBJ2-7, the complete variable domain reads GAGVSQSPRYKVAKRGQDVALRCDPISGHVSLFWYQQALGQGPEFLTYFQNEAQLDKSGLPSDRFFAERPEGSVSTLKIQRTQQEDSAVYLCASSFDRTYEQYFGPGTRLTVT.